The 11 T cell receptor beta chains below were found in one sample sequenced in a study of CD8+ T cells in alopecia areata. Isolated RNA was reverse transcribed into cDNA used as the sequencing template. Some clones are missing from TCRdb's copy, which holds only in-frame ones; the method was immunoSEQ multiplex PCR. The top ten clones hold less than 20% of a sample with roughly 150,000 clones, 40% to 60% of them seen once. Sequenced here: CD8+ T cells sorted from blood, sampled at week 0. These receptors were taken from a human donor with alopecia areata.

This clone was seen a few times. The CDR3 DNA follows: TGTGCCAGCAGCGTAGATAACACTGAAGCTTTCTTT. As protein: CASSVDNTEAFF. The chain employs TRBV9 and TRBJ1-1; no reliable D call. V was pared by 0 bases and J by 2 bases, with 2 bases between. Germline lookup yields CDR1 SGDLS and CDR2 YYNGEE. This CDR3 region has 12 residues.

In its sample, this clone was seen once. The chain links TRBV30 to TRBJ2-7, with D possibly being TRBD1 (5 bases). The CDR3 runs 14 residues. Germline V gene lookup returns CDR1 GTSNPN and CDR2 SVGIG (reference sequence). V lost 4 bases to trimming and J lost 0 bases, with 13 bases between them. The CDR3 is CAWNPTASSYEQYF. CDR3 DNA: TGTGCCTGGAACCCGACAGCGAGCTCCTACGAGCAGTACTTC.

The V call is TRBV27, the J call TRBJ2-1; 7 bases agree with TRBD2. CDR1 is MNHEY, CDR2 SMNVEV, per germline (reference sequence). V gave up 3 bases and J gave up 13 bases; unmatched junction bases: 12. The CDR3 is 14 amino acids. The CDR3 sequence: CASSFGLSGPSQFF. DNA of the CDR3: TGTGCCAGCAGTTTTGGGCTTAGCGGGCCCTCACAGTTCTTC.

This clone was counted between two and nine times. This chain links TRBV7-6 with TRBJ1-1; D is perhaps TRBD1 (6 bases). Germline CDR1 and CDR2: SGHVS and FNYEAQ. The CDR3 runs to 12 residues. V was trimmed by 8 bases and J by 7 bases, leaving 14 bases between them. This chain's CDR3 is CASGSGVSEAFF. As DNA, the CDR3 is TGTGCCAGCGGATCAGGGGTTAGTGAAGCTTTCTTT.

V gene TRBV9 combines with J gene TRBJ2-1, with D possibly matching TRBD1 (6 bases). Germline CDR1 SGDLS, CDR2 YYNGEE. The CDR3 is 14 residues long. Trimming removed 3 bases from V and 10 bases from J, with 17 bases in between. Written as DNA, the CDR3 is TGTGCCAGCAGCGCGACAGGATCTCGAGGCGAGCAGTTCTTC. This translates into CASSATGSRGEQFF.

This clone has a handful of counts. The chain recombines TRBV2 with TRBJ2-4; 9 positions match TRBD2. This CDR3 region has 17 residues. The germline V gene encodes CDR1 SNHLY and CDR2 FYNNEI. V shed 0 bases, J shed 0 bases, and the junction held 3 bases outside the gene matches. The CDR3: CASSEARAGGAKNIQYF. CDR3 sequence (DNA): TGTGCCAGCAGTGAAGCGCGAGCGGGGGGAGCCAAAAACATTCAGTACTTC.

This clone is categorized as medium-sized (0.01 to 0.1%). The chain has TRBV10-3 and TRBJ2-7, with D uncertain. The V and J ends lost 0 bases and 2 bases respectively, with 14 bases between them. The CDR3 totals 16 residues. The germline gives CDR1 ENHRY, CDR2 SYGVKD. The CDR3 loop is CAISESGSARTYEQYF. The CDR3 bases are TGTGCCATCAGTGAGTCTGGGTCGGCGCGGACCTACGAGCAGTACTTC.

This chain joins TRBV2 and TRBJ2-6; a weak D match, TRBD1 (5 bases). The CDR3 is 19 amino acids. Trimming left V 4 bases short and J 0 bases short, with 19 bases between. Germline values: CDR1 SNHLY, CDR2 FYNNEI. The DNA of the CDR3 is TGTGCCAGCAGTGGGACAATCGGAACACCCAGCTCTGGGGCCAACGTCCTGACTTTC. This encodes CASSGTIGTPSSGANVLTF.

V gene TRBV7-2 combines with J gene TRBJ1-3; no definite D call. The germline V and J ends were trimmed by 1 base and 4 bases, with 11 bases remaining between them. CDR1 and CDR2 from the germline V gene are SGHTA and FQGNSA. The CDR3 consists of 15 residues. The CDR3 loop reads CASSLDGMRGNTIYF. As DNA, the CDR3 is TGTGCCAGCAGCTTAGATGGAATGAGGGGAAACACCATATATTTT.

The rearrangement links TRBV30 to TRBJ2-7, with TRBD1 matching 10 bases. Per germline, CDR1 GTSNPN and CDR2 SVGIG (reference sequence). The CDR3 is made up of 16 amino acids. V trimming: 5 bases; J trimming: 2 bases; junction bases outside the gene matches: 12. In DNA, the CDR3 is TGTGCCTGGGGGAGGCTCCGGGACAGGGGCACCTACGAGCAGTACTTC. Protein: CAWGRLRDRGTYEQYF.

V is TRBV30 and J is TRBJ1-1; no reliable D call. Per germline, CDR1 GTSNPN and CDR2 SVGIG (reference sequence). This CDR3 is 12 amino acids long. V lost 2 bases and J lost 7, with 11 bases in between. This chain's CDR3 is CAWSLSEDEAFF. For the CDR3, the DNA is TGTGCCTGGAGTCTGTCGGAGGATGAAGCTTTCTTT.